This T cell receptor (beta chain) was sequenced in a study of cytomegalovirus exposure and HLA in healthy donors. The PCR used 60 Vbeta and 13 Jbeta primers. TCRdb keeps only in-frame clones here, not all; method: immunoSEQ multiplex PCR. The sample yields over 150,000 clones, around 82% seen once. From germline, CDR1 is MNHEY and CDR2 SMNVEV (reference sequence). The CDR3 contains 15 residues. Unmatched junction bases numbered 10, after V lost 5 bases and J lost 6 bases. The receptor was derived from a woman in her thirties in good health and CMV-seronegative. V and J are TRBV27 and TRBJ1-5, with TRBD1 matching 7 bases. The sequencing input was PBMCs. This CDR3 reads CASSQQGGGGQPQHF. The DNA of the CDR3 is TGTGCCAGCAGTCAGCAGGGGGGTGGGGGTCAGCCCCAGCATTTT.